This TCR beta chain was captured in a study of regulatory T cells in long-lasting Graves disease (dated by TCRdb to 2020 to 2022). Turning to the overall study: Newly diagnosed Graves' disease patients had taken antithyroid drugs for less than 3 months. A total of roughly 33 samples were covered by TCR sequencing, comprising approximately 13 persistent and around 20 newly diagnosed Graves' disease patients. The study was registered as a clinical trial and conducted in China. Peripheral blood TCR sequencing and RNA sequencing compared persistent Graves' disease patients with newly diagnosed Graves' disease patients.

Sequences DFQATT (CDR1) and SNEGSKA (CDR2) are obtained from the germline V gene (reference sequence). Reading from cysteine to phenylalanine, the CDR3 counts 11 amino acids. The CDR3 DNA has 33 bases and is translated from base 1. The germline ends are 10 bases apart after V is trimmed by 5 bases and J by 8 bases. Libraries were built with multiplex PCR. The listed sequencing device is Illumina HiSeq 4000. To build TCR beta libraries, CDR3 regions were amplified by Arm-PCR using iRepertoire HTBI primers. PCR products were gel purified before sequencing. Concerning the study's data processing: Gene usage analysis of CDR3 amino acid clonotypes used the 62 TRBV and more than 13 TRBJ segments found across samples. Filtered high-quality paired reads were merged into contigs using COPE and FqMerger. BLAST was used to align contigs to the IMGT TRBV, TRBD and TRBJ reference genes, and CDR3 was defined following IMGT. Highly expanded clones were defined as clonotypes with a frequency above 0.1%. Shannon entropy was used to measure repertoire diversity, and the Gini coefficient was used to measure V-J evenness. Clonotypes shared by more than one individual were considered public. TCRdb ran its own pipeline on the public reads, namely fastp trimming at Q25 and MiXCR clone calling, and kept in-frame beta chains. Entries that share a CDR3 protein sequence are merged under the most common genes and DNA. The authors' filters were not applied to this entry. The sample includes about 540,000 distinct CDR3 sequences, with roughly 12% observed a single time. Roughly 9.7% of the sample is held by the ten biggest clonotypes.

Study-wide findings and limitations: As a limitation, the authors acknowledged that the small sample size may reduce accuracy. The study examined only peripheral blood because the primary lesion, thyroid tissue, could not be accessed. Persistent disease showed preferential use of TRBV28, TRBJ1-2 and TRBJ2-5, whereas newly diagnosed disease favored TRBV20-1 and TRBJ2-1. More public clonotypes were shared among persistent patients (around 3,000) than among newly diagnosed patients (more than 950). Sequencing and analysis were limited to the TCR beta chain. Compared with newly diagnosed patients, patients with persistent Graves' disease had lower TCR Shannon entropy and fewer highly expanded clones, which suggests clonal expansion.

The table lists this clonotype with many counts. What this receptor recognizes is not known. Base qualities are not recorded, but no much larger clone differs from it by a single base. This specimen's time point label, per the study, means: newly diagnosed GD, antithyroid drugs for less than 3 months. For both TCR sequencing and RNA sequencing, RNA was extracted from PBMCs using TRIzol. The diagnosis of Graves' disease was made according to American Thyroid Association guidelines. Patients were recruited from an endocrinology department in Xi'an, China. Each patient gave approximately 10 milliliters of peripheral blood, collected in an EDTA anticoagulant tube. Ficoll Paque Plus density gradient separation was used to isolate PBMCs, and no additional T cell sorting was done. RNA quality was checked with an Agilent 2100 Bioanalyzer and agarose gel, and concentration with a NanoDrop 2000. These data are also associated with another study on T cells in Graves' hyperthyroidism and ophthalmopathy. The second publication reports: Stable Graves' hyperthyroidism was defined as no progression to ophthalmopathy during 18 months of follow-up. Hyperthyroidism patients were newly diagnosed, with disease duration under 2 months, and aged 18 to 65 years. Exclusion was applied to patients with uncontrolled infections, other autoimmune diseases, pregnancy or lactation. Diagnoses were based on clinical symptoms, serum thyroxine and TRAb, thyroid ultrasound and orbital computed tomography. A first-round RT-PCR of the TCR CDR3 used the HTBI primer set with the Qiagen OneStep RT-PCR kit. Most expanded thyroid clonotypes (frequency above 0.001) were also detected in blood, a finding suggesting that blood repertoires may reflect thyroid immune responses. A model built on a 13 V-J signature distinguished ophthalmopathy from stable hyperthyroidism, reaching roughly 88% sensitivity and about 81% specificity in cross-validation and 80%/75% in testing. In validation, progression to ophthalmopathy was predicted by the model with more than 65% sensitivity and around 75% specificity, a median of about 6.4 months before onset. To identify TCR V-J signatures that set the groups apart, the researchers used a discovery cohort of about a hundred patients, made up of some 41 with Graves' ophthalmopathy and 57 with stable Graves' hyperthyroidism. Prospective prediction of ophthalmopathy was tested in an independent validation cohort consisting of 18 hyperthyroidism patients and around 17 patients who later progressed to ophthalmopathy. The 85 to 100 discovery patients were randomly split 7:3 into training and test sets. In addition, the study compared T-cell repertoires in thyroid tissue and in blood from about six Graves' hyperthyroidism patients. After blood sampling, hyperthyroidism patients were treated with methimazole at a starting dose of 30 mg daily, and ophthalmopathy patients were treated with high-dose intravenous methylprednisolone. The libraries were constructed in a second round of multiplex PCR and then size-selected and purified. Paired-end sequencing of the libraries was performed with 100 bp reads on an Illumina HiSeq2000. Raw data were processed with SOAPnuke, discarding reads with adapters, uncalled bases, mean Phred below 15, or no exact constant-primer or identifier match. COPE v1.2.5 was used to merge the high-quality paired reads, and each unique nucleotide sequence was defined as a clonotype. Clonotypes were aligned to IMGT TRBV, TRBD and TRBJ reference segments using MiTCR v1.1. Analysis was restricted to V-J combinations with a frequency above 0.0001, which covered about 99% of repertoires. A TCS score was defined as the ratio between F50 (clonal expansion) and ExV (chaos), using BLOSUM62-based TCRdist between CDR3 peptides within each V-J. Welch's t-statistics and random forest reduced several hundred V-J features to 13, which were used in a naive Bayes classifier (R e1071). No statistical method was used to set the sample size in advance, and investigators knew the group allocation. The paper describes TCR Vbeta CDR3 sequencing of some 130 peripheral blood samples, made up of 43 ophthalmopathy patients, approximately 73 hyperthyroidism patients and 17 progressor patients.

The material sequenced was peripheral blood mononuclear cells (PBMCs), taken at new diagnosis, from a patient treated with antithyroid drugs. The chain links TRBV20-1 with TRBJ2-1; the D gene assignment is ambiguous. The source of this sequence is a man aged 30 to 39 with Graves disease. Donor details come from another sample of the same person, matched by shared clones. CDR3 sequence: CSAYDSYEQFF. The base sequence is TGCAGTGCTTACGATTCATATGAGCAGTTCTTC.